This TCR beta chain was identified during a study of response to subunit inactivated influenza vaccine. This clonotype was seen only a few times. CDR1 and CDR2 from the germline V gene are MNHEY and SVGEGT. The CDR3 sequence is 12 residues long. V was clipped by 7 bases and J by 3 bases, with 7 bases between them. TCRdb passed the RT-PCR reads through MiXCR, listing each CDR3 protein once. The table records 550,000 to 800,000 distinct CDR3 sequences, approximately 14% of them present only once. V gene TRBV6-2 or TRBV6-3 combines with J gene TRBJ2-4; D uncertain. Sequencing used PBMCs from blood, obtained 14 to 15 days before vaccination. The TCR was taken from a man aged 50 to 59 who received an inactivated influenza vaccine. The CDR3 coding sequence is TGTGCCAGCAAAGGCCACAAAAACATTCAGTACTTC. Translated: CASKGHKNIQYF.